Sequencing of this TCR beta chain was carried out in a study of blood T cell repertoires in COVID-19. Looking at the study overall: Acute and convalescent COVID-19 specimens originated in the United States, Italy and Spain.

The V end was cut by 6 bases, the J end by 7 bases, with 7 bases between. The V gene's germline CDR1 is MDHEN and CDR2 SYDVKM. This CDR3 region has 11 residues. In the authors' workflow: Amplified reference gene primers provided the basis for estimating nucleated cell counts. Assay: immunoSEQ multiplex PCR; the TCRdb copy retains only in-frame clones and omits some. That table is the source of V, J and clone size, and D and trimming were worked out from the DNA. The sample lists about 150,000 clones; more than 85% were seen once. Specimen: peripheral blood. The chain joins TRBV28 to TRBJ1-5; no firm D call. The TCR comes from a woman aged 70-85 years with acute or convalescent COVID-19. The CDR3 sequence is CASRREQPQHF. The CDR3 DNA sequence: TGTGCCAGCAGGAGAGAGCAGCCCCAGCATTTT.